These 9 T cell receptor beta chains originate from one sample sequenced in a study of OX40 agonist ivuxolimab in advanced cancers. TCRdb keeps only in-frame clones here, not all; method: immunoSEQ multiplex PCR. The sample has some 97,000 clones, over 75% seen once; the top ten hold 0.31%. The input for sequencing was CD4+ or CD8+ T cells sorted from blood, taken in a trial of the OX40 agonist ivuxolimab. The receptors were sampled from an adult with an advanced solid tumor such as melanoma, head and neck, liver or kidney cancer.

The chain is built from TRBV30 and TRBJ2-7, with D tentatively TRBD1 or TRBD2 (5 bases each). The CDR3 sequence is 13 residues long. CDR1 and CDR2 from the germline V gene are GTSNPN and SVGIG (reference sequence). V was pared by 7 bases and J by 5 bases, with 18 bases between. CDR3 residues: CAFRDRWTHEQYF. CDR3 nucleotides: TGTGCCTTTCGGGACCGATGGACCCACGAGCAGTACTTC.

The chain joins TRBV6-6 to TRBJ2-3; 7 bases fit TRBD1. V trimming: 6 bases; J trimming: 3 bases; junction bases outside the gene matches: 9. From germline, CDR1 is MNHNY and CDR2 SVGAGI (reference sequence). CDR3 length: 15 amino acids. CDR3 residues: CASRSTGSGTDTQYF. CDR3 sequence (DNA): TGTGCCAGCAGGTCGACAGGGTCGGGGACAGATACGCAGTATTTT.

The chain has TRBV4-2 and TRBJ1-2, with a tentative D call TRBD1 (5 bases). The length of the CDR3 is 15 residues. V was cut by 0 bases and J by 5 bases, with 13 bases left in between. Germline lookup yields CDR1 LGHNA and CDR2 YNFKEQ. In DNA form, the CDR3 reads TGTGCCAGCAGCCAAGAACTGGGGCAGGTGTATGGCTACACCTTC. It specifies CASSQELGQVYGYTF.

This clone was counted only a few times. The rearrangement joins TRBV5-5 to TRBJ2-7; D call uncertain. The V end was cut by 0 bases, the J end by 1 base, with 8 bases between. This CDR3 spans 14 amino acids. Germline values: CDR1 SGHKS, CDR2 YYEKEE (reference sequence). CDR3 amino acids: CASSLVERSYEQYF. For the CDR3, the DNA is TGTGCCAGCAGCTTGGTGGAACGGTCCTACGAGCAGTACTTC.

This clone was counted once. The chain carries TRBV28 and TRBJ2-5; D remains unclear. This CDR3 contains 12 residues. Germline V gives CDR1 MDHEN, CDR2 SYDVKM. V dropped 7 bases and J dropped 1 base, with 7 bases sitting between them. This CDR3 reads CASKNTQETQYF. The CDR3 coding sequence is TGTGCCAGCAAAAATACCCAAGAGACCCAGTACTTC.

This clone appeared once. V and J are TRBV25-1 and TRBJ2-3; a weak D match, TRBD2 (6 bases). Germline V gene lookup returns CDR1 MGHDK and CDR2 SYGVNS. Trimming cost V 3 bases and J 5 bases, with 12 bases left between them. There are 14 residues in the CDR3. The DNA for the CDR3 is TGTGCCAGCAGTGACCCCGGGACTGTAGATACGCAGTATTTT. Encoded protein: CASSDPGTVDTQYF.

This chain links TRBV7-2 with TRBJ2-7; 10 bases line up with TRBD2. CDR1 is SGHTA and CDR2 is FQGNSA in the germline V gene. J was trimmed by 4 bases and V by 2 bases; bases with no gene match: 2. The CDR3 is 14 amino acids. The CDR3 loop reads CASSLLSGRYEQYF. Here the CDR3 DNA reads TGTGCCAGCAGCTTACTTAGCGGGAGGTACGAGCAGTACTTC.

The rearrangement uses TRBV5-1 and TRBJ2-3; 12 bases are a match to TRBD2. Germline CDR1 and CDR2: SGHRS and YFSETQ. Trimming removed 4 bases from V and 4 bases from J; junction bases left unmatched: 10. This CDR3 comprises 17 residues. The CDR3 is CASSETSGSYVPDTQYF. CDR3 DNA sequence: TGCGCCAGCAGCGAGACTAGCGGGAGTTATGTGCCAGATACGCAGTATTTT. The full variable domain, with the rest looked up from reference TRBV5-1 and TRBJ2-3, is KAGVTQTPRYLIKTRGQQVTLSCSPISGHRSVSWYQQTPGQGLQFLFEYFSETQRNKGNFPGRFSGRQFSNSRSEMNVSTLELGDSALYLCASSETSGSYVPDTQYFGPGTRLTVL.

This chain uses TRBV29-1 with TRBJ1-1; D unclear. CDR1 and CDR2 from the germline V gene are SQVTM and ANQGSEA. V lost 4 bases and J 0 bases, leaving 9 bases between the germline ends. The CDR3 covers 13 residues. As DNA, the CDR3 is TGCAGCGTTGTGAGCGTTTTGAACACTGAAGCTTTCTTT. Residues: CSVVSVLNTEAFF.